A single sample gave rise to the 19 T cell receptor beta chains below, sequenced in a study of cytomegalovirus exposure and HLA in healthy donors. A multiplex PCR was run with 60 Vbeta primers and 13 Jbeta primers. Produced via immunoSEQ multiplex PCR; TCRdb's table is partial and in-frame only. The sample yields 120,000 to 150,000 clones, about 80% seen once. Sequences were obtained from PBMCs. The receptors stem from a man aged 30 to 39 in good health and CMV-seronegative.

The rearrangement joins TRBV10-1 to TRBJ2-5, with TRBD1 as a possible D gene (6 bases). The CDR3 contains 14 residues. Germline CDR1 and CDR2: WNHNN and SYGVQD (reference sequence). The V end lost 2 bases, the J end lost 1 base, and 8 bases lay between the germline ends. CDR3 coding DNA: TGCGCCAGCAGTGAGACAGGGCTCCAAGAGACCCAGTACTTC. Protein product: CASSETGLQETQYF.

This rearrangement joins TRBV14 to TRBJ1-3, with 9 bases identical to TRBD1. CDR1 is SGHDN and CDR2 is FVKESK in the germline V gene. Losses at the gene ends were 4 bases for V and 4 bases for J; bases not matched to a gene: 5. There are 15 residues in the CDR3. The CDR3 nucleotides are TGTGCCAGCAGCCCACAGGGGGCGAGAGGAAACACCATATATTTT. Amino acid sequence: CASSPQGARGNTIYF.

The gene calls are TRBV2 and TRBJ2-5; possible D gene TRBD2, 5 bases. Trimming shortened V by 1 base and J by 2 bases, and 8 bases separated the two germline ends. Germline-derived CDR1 and CDR2 are SNHLY and FYNNEI. This CDR3 is built from 14 residues. CDR3 residues: CASSEERVQETQYF. CDR3 nucleotides: TGTGCCAGCAGTGAAGAGAGGGTACAAGAGACCCAGTACTTC. Drawing the rest from reference TRBV2 and TRBJ2-5, the complete variable domain is EPEVTQTPSHQVTQMGQEVILRCVPISNHLYFYWYRQILGQKVEFLVSFYNNEISEKSEIFDDQFSVERPDGSNFTLKIRSTKLEDSAMYFCASSEERVQETQYFGPGTRLLVL.

The chain has TRBV5-6 and TRBJ2-7; D gene ambiguous. Germline assignment: CDR1 SGHDT and CDR2 YYEEEE. The CDR3 loop spans 13 amino acids. V lost 0 bases and J lost 6, with 10 bases in between. CDR3: CASSLVLGSEQYF. As DNA, the CDR3 is TGTGCCAGCAGCTTGGTTCTAGGCTCCGAGCAGTACTTC.

The rearrangement links TRBV9 to TRBJ1-2; D unresolved. This CDR3 contains 14 residues. Germline CDR1 SGDLS, CDR2 YYNGEE. Trimming pared 0 bases from V and 3 bases from J, leaving 9 bases between. The CDR3 protein is CASSVAPGYYGYTF. The CDR3 coding sequence is TGTGCCAGCAGCGTAGCCCCAGGCTACTATGGCTACACCTTC.

V usage is TRBV6-1 and J usage is TRBJ1-2; unclear D gene. V was cut by 8 bases and J by 3 bases, with 13 bases left in between. From germline, CDR1 is MNHNS and CDR2 SASEGT. This CDR3 spans 13 amino acids. The CDR3 is CASVPAGDYGYTF. Written as DNA, the CDR3 is TGTGCCAGCGTCCCAGCGGGTGACTATGGCTACACCTTC.

The J gene is TRBJ1-2, the V gene TRBV4-1; D possibly corresponds to TRBD1 (5 bases). In germline, CDR1 is MGHRA, CDR2 YSYEKL. The CDR3 spans 15 residues. V shed 3 bases and J shed 4 bases, with 15 bases lying between them. The CDR3 region is CASSHGGALSYGYTF. Written as DNA, the CDR3 is TGCGCCAGCAGCCACGGAGGGGCCCTCAGCTATGGCTACACCTTC.

This chain connects TRBV29-1 to TRBJ1-3; TRBD1 matches at 8 bases. Germline values: CDR1 SQVTM, CDR2 ANQGSEA. The junction had 12 bases not matched to a gene; V was cut back by 6 bases and J by 2 bases. The CDR3 sequence is 16 residues long. The CDR3 reads CSVAGAGGSAGNTIYF. The CDR3 region has the DNA TGCAGCGTGGCCGGGGCAGGGGGCTCTGCTGGAAACACCATATATTTT.

The chain has TRBV6-1 and TRBJ2-1; 10 bases line up with TRBD1. The CDR3 consists of 15 residues. After removal of 6 bases from V and 7 bases from J, the junction contained 9 bases not matched to a gene. Looked up from germline, CDR1 is MNHNS and CDR2 is SASEGT. The CDR3 region is CASSYLPGQGNEQFF. The CDR3 DNA reads as TGTGCCAGCAGCTACCTGCCGGGACAGGGGAATGAGCAGTTCTTC.

This sequence joins TRBV5-1 and TRBJ2-7; 12 nucleotides agree with TRBD2. CDR1 SGHRS and CDR2 YFSETQ come from the germline V gene. V trimming: 6 bases; J trimming: 0 bases; junction bases outside the gene matches: 1. The length of the CDR3 is 14 residues. The CDR3 here is CASKLAGGSYEQYF. The CDR3 DNA sequence: TGCGCCAGCAAACTAGCGGGGGGCTCCTACGAGCAGTACTTC. Looking up the rest from reference TRBV5-1 and TRBJ2-7 gives the full variable domain: KAGVTQTPRYLIKTRGQQVTLSCSPISGHRSVSWYQQTPGQGLQFLFEYFSETQRNKGNFPGRFSGRQFSNSRSEMNVSTLELGDSALYLCASKLAGGSYEQYFGPGTRLTVT.

The genes are TRBV5-1 and TRBJ2-1; 9 nucleotides align to TRBD1. CDR3 length equals 14 residues. Per germline, CDR1 SGHRS and CDR2 YFSETQ. The trim removed 1 base at V and 9 bases at J, leaving 5 bases unmatched. CDR3 sequence: CASSLRTGDREQFF. The CDR3 DNA reads TGCGCCAGCAGCTTGAGGACAGGGGATCGTGAGCAGTTCTTC.

This sequence joins TRBV7-8 and TRBJ1-2; possibly TRBD1 for D (6 bases). From germline, CDR1 is SGHVS and CDR2 FQNEAQ. This CDR3 region has 14 residues. V gave up 4 bases and J gave up 6 bases, with 15 bases separating them. CDR3 region: CASSSRQEAHGYTF. CDR3 DNA: TGTGCCAGCAGCTCTAGACAGGAAGCGCATGGCTACACCTTC. Looking up the rest from reference TRBV7-8 and TRBJ1-2 gives the full variable domain: GAGVSQSPRYKVAKRGQDVALRCDPISGHVSLFWYQQALGQGPEFLTYFQNEAQLDKSGLPSDRFFAERPEGSVSTLKIQRTQQEDSAVYLCASSSRQEAHGYTFGSGTRLTVV.

This clone has just one count. The CDR3 DNA reads TGTGCCAGCAGTGAAGCCGGTAGGGGACTGAGTGAGCTGTTTTTT. Its translation is CASSEAGRGLSELFF. V and J are TRBV6-1 and TRBJ2-2; weak D call: TRBD2 (6 bases). The CDR3 is 15 amino acids. With 0 bases removed from V and 11 bases from J, the gap between germline ends came to 16 bases. Per the germline V gene, CDR1 is MNHNS and CDR2 is SASEGT.

The V and J genes are TRBV10-3 and TRBJ2-2; a weak D match, TRBD1 (6 bases). The CDR3 runs to 15 residues. Trimming cost V 8 bases and J 4 bases, with 17 bases left between them. Per germline, CDR1 ENHRY and CDR2 SYGVKD. The chain's CDR3 is CAIPGAAGVTGELFF. The CDR3 DNA reads TGTGCCATCCCTGGGGCGGCAGGGGTCACCGGGGAGCTGTTTTTT.

This clone was observed a handful of times. The chain couples TRBV9 to TRBJ1-1; no clear D gene. Germline V gene data show CDR1 as SGDLS and CDR2 as YYNGEE. The CDR3 is made up of 13 amino acids. Trimming took off 7 bases at V and 3 bases at J, with 13 bases between the two ends. The CDR3: CASGRERDTEAFF. DNA for the CDR3: TGTGCCAGCGGGAGGGAGAGGGACACTGAAGCTTTCTTT.

The rearrangement joins TRBV11-2 to TRBJ2-2, with D maybe TRBD2 (7 bases). Germline values: CDR1 SGHAT, CDR2 FQNNGV. CDR3 size: 17 residues. V gave up 3 bases and J gave up 0 bases, with 14 bases separating them. The CDR3 is CASSFSSGGSNTGELFF. The CDR3 nucleotides are TGTGCCAGCAGCTTCTCCTCGGGGGGCTCGAACACCGGGGAGCTGTTTTTT. Combining the CDR3 with reference TRBV11-2 and TRBJ2-2 gives the whole variable domain EAGVAQSPRYKIIEKRQSVAFWCNPISGHATLYWYQQILGQGPKLLIQFQNNGVVDDSQLPKDRFSAERLKGVDSTLKIQPAKLEDSAVYLCASSFSSGGSNTGELFFGEGSRLTVL.

This clone is a singleton in its sample. The chain joins TRBV28 to TRBJ1-1; TRBD1 matches 8 bases. This CDR3 has 14 amino acids. The trim removed 7 bases at V and 6 bases at J, leaving 10 bases unmatched. In germline, CDR1 is MDHEN, CDR2 SYDVKM. CDR3 amino acids: CASNYQGASPEAFF. The CDR3 DNA reads TGTGCCAGCAATTATCAGGGGGCTAGCCCTGAAGCTTTCTTT.

This chain joins TRBV2 and TRBJ2-7, with a tentative D call TRBD1 (6 bases). Per germline, CDR1 SNHLY and CDR2 FYNNEI. The germline V and J ends were trimmed by 5 bases and 2 bases, with 13 bases remaining between them. The CDR3 loop spans 14 amino acids. The DNA for the CDR3 is TGTGCCAGCAGTAAACAGGGAAGCGCCTACGAGCAGTACTTC. It yields the protein CASSKQGSAYEQYF.

The rearrangement uses TRBV28 and TRBJ1-3, with D possibly matching TRBD1 (5 bases). Per germline, CDR1 MDHEN and CDR2 SYDVKM. V was clipped by 2 bases and J by 4 bases, with 12 bases between them. The CDR3 runs 15 residues. In DNA, the CDR3 is TGTGCCAGCAGTTTAACCGCAGGGCACGGAAACACCATATATTTT. Its protein is CASSLTAGHGNTIYF.